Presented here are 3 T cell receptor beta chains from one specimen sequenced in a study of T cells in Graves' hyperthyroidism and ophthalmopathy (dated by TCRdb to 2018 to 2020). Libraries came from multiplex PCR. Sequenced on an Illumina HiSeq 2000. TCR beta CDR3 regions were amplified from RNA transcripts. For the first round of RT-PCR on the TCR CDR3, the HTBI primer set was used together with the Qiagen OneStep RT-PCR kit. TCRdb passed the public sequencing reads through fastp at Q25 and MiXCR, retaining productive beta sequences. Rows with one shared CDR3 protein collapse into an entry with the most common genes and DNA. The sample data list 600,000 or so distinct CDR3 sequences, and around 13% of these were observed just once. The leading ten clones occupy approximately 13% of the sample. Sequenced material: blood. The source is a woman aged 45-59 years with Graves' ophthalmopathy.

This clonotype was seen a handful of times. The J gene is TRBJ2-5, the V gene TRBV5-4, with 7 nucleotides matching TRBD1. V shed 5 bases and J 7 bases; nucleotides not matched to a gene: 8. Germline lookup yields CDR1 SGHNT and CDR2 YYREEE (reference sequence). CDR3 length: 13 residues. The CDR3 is CASRDDRVVTQYF. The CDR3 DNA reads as TGTGCCAGCAGAGACGACAGGGTGGTGACCCAGTACTTC.

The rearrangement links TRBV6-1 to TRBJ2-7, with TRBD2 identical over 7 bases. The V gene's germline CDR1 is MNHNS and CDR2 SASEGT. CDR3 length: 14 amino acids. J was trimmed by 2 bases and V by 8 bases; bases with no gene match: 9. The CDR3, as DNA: TGTGCCAGCCGTACTAGCGATTACCCCTACGAGCAGTACTTC. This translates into CASRTSDYPYEQYF.

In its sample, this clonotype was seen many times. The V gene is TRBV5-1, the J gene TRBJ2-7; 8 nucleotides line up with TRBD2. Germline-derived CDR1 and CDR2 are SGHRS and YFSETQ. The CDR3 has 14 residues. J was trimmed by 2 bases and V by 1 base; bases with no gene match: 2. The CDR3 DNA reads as TGCGCCAGCAGCTTGACGGGAGGGGCCTACGAGCAGTACTTC. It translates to CASSLTGGAYEQYF.